Listed here are 11 T cell receptor beta chains from one sample, sequenced in a study of cytomegalovirus exposure and HLA in healthy donors. In the PCR, 60 Vbeta and 13 Jbeta primers were used. Generated by immunoSEQ multiplex PCR, the TCRdb table keeps only in-frame clones and is missing some. The sample carries about 130,000 clones, over 70% recorded once. The sample consisted of PBMCs. These receptors all stem from a woman aged 40-49 years in good health and CMV-seronegative.

The CDR3 DNA is TGTGCCAGCAGTGACGGGACATCCTATAATTCACCCCTCCACTTT. Its translation: CASSDGTSYNSPLHF. V usage is TRBV6-1 and J usage is TRBJ1-6; a weak D match, TRBD1 (6 bases). Trimming left V 3 bases short and J 1 base short, with 7 bases between. CDR1 MNHNS and CDR2 SASEGT come from the germline V gene. The CDR3 is made up of 15 amino acids.

The chain joins TRBV5-4 to TRBJ2-7; 8 bases match TRBD1. CDR1 and CDR2 (germline): SGHNT, YYREEE (reference sequence). V lost 0 bases to trimming and J lost 5 bases; unmatched junction nucleotides: 4. This CDR3 comprises 14 residues. DNA for the CDR3: TGTGCCAGCAGCTTGGGCAGGGGGCCCCACGAGCAGTACTTC. This codes for CASSLGRGPHEQYF.

The rearrangement links TRBV7-2 to TRBJ2-7; 7 bases agree with TRBD2. Looked up from germline, CDR1 is SGHTA and CDR2 is FQGNSA. The CDR3 covers 12 residues. V shed 8 bases and J 1 base; nucleotides not matched to a gene: 2. CDR3 amino acids: CASRGESYEQYF. For the CDR3, the DNA is TGTGCCAGCCGGGGGGAATCCTACGAGCAGTACTTC.

This chain links TRBV5-1 with TRBJ2-5; TRBD2 might be the D (5 bases). Trimming shortened V by 2 bases and J by 3 bases, and 11 bases separated the two germline ends. CDR1 is SGHRS, CDR2 YFSETQ, per germline. The CDR3 is 14 amino acids. CDR3 residues: CASSFAGNEETQYF. The CDR3 DNA reads as TGCGCCAGCAGCTTTGCGGGTAATGAAGAGACCCAGTACTTC. Full variable domain (remainder filled in from reference TRBV5-1 and TRBJ2-5): KAGVTQTPRYLIKTRGQQVTLSCSPISGHRSVSWYQQTPGQGLQFLFEYFSETQRNKGNFPGRFSGRQFSNSRSEMNVSTLELGDSALYLCASSFAGNEETQYFGPGTRLLVL.

The chain has TRBV29-1 and TRBJ2-1, with 8 positions matching TRBD2. V lost 4 bases, J lost 5 bases, and 10 bases stayed unmatched. CDR3 length equals 15 residues. The germline gives CDR1 SQVTM, CDR2 ANQGSEA. CDR3 nucleotides: TGCAGCGTTGTCCGGGATAGCGGGACAAACAATGAGCAGTTCTTC. Translation gives CSVVRDSGTNNEQFF.

The chain has TRBV6-1 and TRBJ1-5; D remains unclear. Trimming shortened V by 2 bases and J by 5 bases, and 10 bases separated the two germline ends. CDR1 MNHNS and CDR2 SASEGT come from the germline V gene. The CDR3 covers 14 residues. The CDR3 nucleotides are TGTGCCAGCAGTGAATTTCGGAGTCATCAGCCCCAGCATTTT. Protein sequence: CASSEFRSHQPQHF.

This clone was counted only a few times. V gene TRBV6-1 combines with J gene TRBJ1-2; D possibly corresponds to TRBD1 (6 bases). Germline assignment: CDR1 MNHNS and CDR2 SASEGT. Trimming pared 6 bases from V and 4 bases from J, leaving 12 bases between. The CDR3 has 13 amino acids. The CDR3 DNA sequence: TGTGCCAGCAGCCCCACAGGGATCTATGGCTACACCTTC. It encodes CASSPTGIYGYTF.

This clone was seen only a few times. The J gene is TRBJ2-7, the V gene TRBV7-3; 7 bases are shared with TRBD2. V shed 5 bases and J 5 bases; nucleotides not matched to a gene: 12. The CDR3 sequence is 15 residues long. Germline V gene sequence: CDR1 SGHTA, CDR2 FQGTGA. CDR3 in amino acids: CASSPRGGGTHEQYF. In DNA form, the CDR3 reads TGTGCCAGCAGCCCCCGCGGGGGAGGCACCCACGAGCAGTACTTC.

The genes are TRBV4-2 and TRBJ1-4; TRBD1 is a possible D gene (5 bases). CDR3 length: 15 residues. The ends were cut back, 4 bases at V and 5 bases at J, with 14 bases in the middle. Per the germline V gene, CDR1 is LGHNA and CDR2 is YNFKEQ. CDR3 loop: CASSLSGGGNEKLFF. The CDR3 DNA reads TGTGCCAGCAGCCTGTCCGGGGGAGGGAATGAAAAACTGTTTTTT.

This chain links TRBV5-4 with TRBJ1-1; 7 bases line up with TRBD1. This CDR3 contains 14 residues. Trimming took 0 bases from V and 5 from J; bases not matched to a gene: 4. Germline V CDR1 and CDR2: SGHNT, YYREEE (reference sequence). This CDR3 reads CASSLERGRTEAFF. The CDR3 region has the DNA TGTGCCAGCAGCTTGGAAAGGGGGCGGACTGAAGCTTTCTTT. Variable domain in full (rest from reference TRBV5-4 and TRBJ1-1): ETGVTQSPTHLIKTRGQQVTLRCSSQSGHNTVSWYQQALGQGPQFIFQYYREEENGRGNFPPRFSGLQFPNYSSELNVNALELDDSALYLCASSLERGRTEAFFGQGTRLTVV.

The chain has TRBV10-3 and TRBJ2-1; D is unresolved. The CDR3 loop spans 12 amino acids. The V and J ends lost 11 bases and 6 bases respectively, with 14 bases between them. The germline gives CDR1 ENHRY, CDR2 SYGVKD. The CDR3 bases are TGTGCCGTACGAGTCTCGAGCAATGAGCAGTTCTTC. Translation gives CAVRVSSNEQFF.